These 27 T cell receptor beta chains share one sample of origin, sequenced in a study of circulating CD8 cells and anti-PD-1 response in melanoma. Sorting of live CD3+CD8+TCRalphabeta+ cells by PD-1 and/or TIGIT gave four subsets. Each library started from around 14 ng of total RNA using the QIAseq Immune Repertoire TCR panel. Using its own MiXCR run on the reads, TCRdb lists one record per CDR3 protein. The sample lists just over 450 distinct CDR3 sequences, less than 10% seen once, with about 19% in the top ten. Sequenced material: CD8+ T cells from PBMCs, taken at baseline or after one month of anti-PD-1 therapy (not recorded which). Receptors originate from a human donor with melanoma.

This clonotype is classed as medium-sized. This chain links TRBV28 with TRBJ1-5; D may be TRBD1 (6 bases). Deletions cut 3 bases from V and 7 bases from J, with 16 bases between. The CDR3 is 15 residues long. Germline CDR1 is MDHEN and CDR2 is SYDVKM. The CDR3 coding sequence is TGTGCCAGCAGTTTGGAGCTTCAGGGGCTACAGCCCCAGCATTTT. This encodes CASSLELQGLQPQHF.

In DNA, the CDR3 is TGCAGTGCTGGGGACAGGGCCGTCGAGCAGTACTTC. It encodes CSAGDRAVEQYF. The chain recombines TRBV20-1 with TRBJ2-7; 9 bases are a match to TRBD1. The length of the CDR3 is 12 residues. Looked up from germline, CDR1 is DFQATT and CDR2 is SNEGSKA (reference sequence). With V trimmed by 5 bases and J by 6 bases, 5 bases remained unmatched.

This clonotype ranks as large. The CDR3 DNA reads TGTGCCAGCAGGGGACAGGTTGCCGGGGAGCTGTTTTTT. This codes for CASRGQVAGELFF. The genes are TRBV2 and TRBJ2-2; TRBD1 aligns across 8 bases. Germline assignment: CDR1 SNHLY and CDR2 FYNNEI. V was clipped by 6 bases and J by 6 bases; unmatched bases: 3. The CDR3 has 13 residues.

This clonotype qualifies as large. The chain carries TRBV28 and TRBJ2-3; either TRBD1 or TRBD2 may fit D (5 bases each). Trimming pared 7 bases from V and 8 bases from J, leaving 13 bases between. CDR1 and CDR2 (germline): MDHEN, SYDVKM. This CDR3 is 12 amino acids long. CDR3 region: CASTPPRGTQYF. As DNA, the CDR3 is TGTGCCAGCACCCCCCCGAGGGGTACGCAGTATTTT. The variable domain in full, with the rest retrieved from reference TRBV28 and TRBJ2-3, is DVKVTQSSRYLVKRTGEKVFLECVQDMDHENMFWYRQDPGLGLRLIYFSYDVKMKEKGDIPEGYSVSREKKERFSLILESASTNQTSMYLCASTPPRGTQYFGPGTRLTVL.

This clonotype is judged medium-sized (0.01 to 0.1%). The chain carries TRBV3-1 and TRBJ2-7; D gene unclear. Trimming removed 0 bases at V and 12 bases at J, with 9 bases between. Germline lookup yields CDR1 LGHDT and CDR2 YNNKEL (reference sequence). The CDR3 runs 11 residues. CDR3 in amino acids: CASSQDRVVYF. CDR3 in DNA: TGTGCCAGCAGCCAAGATAGAGTGGTGTACTTC.

By share of the sample, this clonotype is medium-sized. The gene calls are TRBV27 and TRBJ2-1; 9 nucleotides match TRBD2. The V and J ends lost 7 bases and 7 bases, in that order; junction bases with no gene match: 8. The germline V gene has CDR1 MNHEY and CDR2 SMNVEV (reference sequence). The CDR3 length is 14 residues. CDR3 bases: TGTGCCAGCATGCTAGCGGGGATAGGAAATGAGCAGTTCTTC. It codes for CASMLAGIGNEQFF.

This clonotype is labeled as large. The chain is built from TRBV28 and TRBJ2-7, with TRBD1 identical over 7 bases. Looked up from germline, CDR1 is MDHEN and CDR2 is SYDVKM. CDR3 length: 13 residues. Germline trimming cut 7 bases from V and 2 bases from J; bases unmatched to any gene: 5. The CDR3 DNA sequence: TGTGCCAGCATTACAGGGGAAACCTACGAGCAGTACTTC. Translated: CASITGETYEQYF. Full variable domain (remainder filled in from reference TRBV28 and TRBJ2-7): DVKVTQSSRYLVKRTGEKVFLECVQDMDHENMFWYRQDPGLGLRLIYFSYDVKMKEKGDIPEGYSVSREKKERFSLILESASTNQTSMYLCASITGETYEQYFGPGTRLTVT.

This clonotype is deemed large. The V gene is TRBV18, the J gene TRBJ2-3; no reliable D call. V lost 0 bases and J 5 bases, leaving 3 bases between the germline ends. Looked up from germline, CDR1 is KGHSH and CDR2 is LQKENI. The CDR3 sequence is 12 residues long. In DNA form, the CDR3 reads TGTGCCAGCTCACCACCAAGAGATACGCAGTATTTT. This gives the protein CASSPPRDTQYF.

The sample holds a few counts of this clonotype. This may be a read error, as it is one base from a much larger clone. The gene calls are TRBV7-9 and TRBJ2-3; D call uncertain. Between the trimmed V and J ends, which lost 2 bases and 0 bases, there was a span of 3 bases. The CDR3 runs to 13 residues. The germline CDR1 and CDR2 sequences are SEHNR and FQNEAQ (reference sequence). CDR3 region: CASSLQSTDTQYF. CDR3 sequence (DNA): TGTGCCAGCAGCTTACAGAGCACAGATACGCAGTATTTT.

This clonotype is labeled as medium-sized. This rearrangement joins TRBV20-1 to TRBJ1-1; no clear D. The V and J ends lost 6 bases and 2 bases respectively, with 13 bases between them. CDR3 size: 13 residues. Germline values: CDR1 DFQATT, CDR2 SNEGSKA (reference sequence). The CDR3 sequence: CSAQGGINTEAFF. CDR3 coding DNA: TGCAGTGCCCAAGGTGGGATAAACACTGAAGCTTTCTTT.

This clonotype is labeled medium-sized. The genes are TRBV12-3 or TRBV12-4 and TRBJ2-3; no clear D gene. V was clipped by 2 bases and J by 6 bases, with 12 bases between them. The CDR3 covers 14 residues. The CDR3 is CASSLTPRADTQYF. CDR3 coding DNA: TGTGCCAGCAGTTTAACCCCCCGGGCTGATACGCAGTATTTT.

This clonotype is labeled as large (0.1 to 1%). The V gene is TRBV28, the J gene TRBJ2-3, with D hard to call. V was cut by 1 base and J by 7 bases, with 12 bases left in between. Germline V gene lookup returns CDR1 MDHEN and CDR2 SYDVKM. CDR3 length: 14 amino acids. CDR3 in DNA: TGTGCCAGCAGTTTATCCCTCGCAGCTAATACGCAGTATTTT. Amino acid sequence: CASSLSLAANTQYF.

This clonotype was seen only a few times. The chain joins TRBV20-1 to TRBJ2-7, with 10 bases that match TRBD1. This CDR3 has 15 amino acids. Unmatched junction bases numbered 5, after V lost 3 bases and J lost 0 bases. Germline V lookup: CDR1 DFQATT, CDR2 SNEGSKA (reference sequence). This CDR3 reads CSASVGDRGSYEQYF. CDR3 DNA sequence: TGCAGTGCTAGTGTAGGGGACAGGGGCTCCTACGAGCAGTACTTC.

By share of the sample, this clonotype is large. This rearrangement joins TRBV5-5 to TRBJ2-1; 11 bases line up with TRBD2. The CDR3 sequence is 16 residues long. Germline V gives CDR1 SGHKS, CDR2 YYEKEE (reference sequence). V lost 6 bases, J lost 1 base, and 6 bases stayed unmatched. CDR3 protein: CASTPGLAGSYNEQFF. The DNA for the CDR3 is TGTGCCAGCACTCCTGGACTAGCGGGTTCCTACAATGAGCAGTTCTTC. Full variable domain (missing parts from reference TRBV5-5 and TRBJ2-1): DAGVTQSPTHLIKTRGQQVTLRCSPISGHKSVSWYQQVLGQGPQFIFQYYEKEERGRGNFPDRFSARQFPNYSSELNVNALLLGDSALYLCASTPGLAGSYNEQFFGPGTRLTVL.

This clonotype is categorized as large. The chain recombines TRBV7-2 with TRBJ2-7; 9 positions match TRBD1. V was clipped by 2 bases and J by 5 bases; unmatched bases: 4. CDR3 length: 14 amino acids. Germline CDR1 SGHTA, CDR2 FQGNSA. The CDR3 sequence is CASSLTGTGHEQYF. The DNA of the CDR3 is TGTGCCAGCAGCTTAACCGGGACAGGGCACGAGCAGTACTTC.

This clonotype ranks as large. CDR3 protein: CASRLDTYEQYF. CDR3 nucleotides: TGTGCCAGCAGATTGGACACTTACGAGCAGTACTTC. The chain uses TRBV7-8 and TRBJ2-7; D is possibly TRBD1 (5 bases). This CDR3 has 12 amino acids. The germline V gene encodes CDR1 SGHVS and CDR2 FQNEAQ. The V and J ends lost 6 bases and 4 bases respectively, with 10 bases between them.

This chain connects TRBV20-1 to TRBJ2-7; D gene uncertain. The germline CDR1 and CDR2 sequences are DFQATT and SNEGSKA (reference sequence). CDR3 length: 11 amino acids. V was clipped by 7 bases and J by 1 base, with 8 bases between them. The CDR3 DNA sequence: TGCAGTGTGGACCGTTCCTACGAGCAGTACTTC. Its protein product is CSVDRSYEQYF.

This clonotype ranks as hyperexpanded (1% or more). CDR3: CSASQFGGPSYNEQFF. The DNA of the CDR3 is TGCAGTGCTAGTCAGTTCGGGGGCCCGTCCTACAATGAGCAGTTCTTC. V is TRBV20-1 and J is TRBJ2-1; D is tentatively TRBD1 or TRBD2 (6 bases each). The CDR3 runs to 16 residues. Trimming took 3 bases from V and 1 from J, leaving 16 bases between them. CDR1 and CDR2 (germline): DFQATT, SNEGSKA (reference sequence).

This clonotype qualifies as large. One junction end does not reproduce the germline sequence, and a read error may be involved. V usage is TRBV28 and J usage is TRBJ2-1, with D unresolved. Looked up from germline, CDR1 is MDHEN and CDR2 is SYDVKM. The CDR3 is made up of 14 amino acids. CDR3 DNA: TGTGCCAGCATTGTGGCAGACTCCTACAGTGAGCAGTTCTTC. Encoded protein: CASIVADSYSEQFF.

By proportion, this clonotype is large. This chain joins TRBV28 and TRBJ2-7; D unresolved. Germline CDR1 is MDHEN and CDR2 is SYDVKM. There are 12 residues in the CDR3. Trimming cost V 2 bases and J 5 bases, with 7 bases left between them. The CDR3 nucleotides are TGTGCCAGCAGTTTAAAGGGTCACGAGCAGTACTTC. This encodes CASSLKGHEQYF.

This clonotype is classed as large. V and J are TRBV28 and TRBJ2-4, with D possibly TRBD1 on 6 matching bases. V shed 4 bases and J shed 4 bases, with 14 bases lying between them. This CDR3 is 15 amino acids long. Germline CDR1 and CDR2: MDHEN and SYDVKM. The CDR3 DNA sequence: TGTGCCAGCAGTTACCACAACAGGGAGAAAAACATTCAGTACTTC. This encodes CASSYHNREKNIQYF. Using reference TRBV28 and TRBJ2-4 for the parts outside the CDR3, the full variable domain is DVKVTQSSRYLVKRTGEKVFLECVQDMDHENMFWYRQDPGLGLRLIYFSYDVKMKEKGDIPEGYSVSREKKERFSLILESASTNQTSMYLCASSYHNREKNIQYFGAGTRLSVL.

This clonotype rates as medium-sized. The chain employs TRBV7-9 and TRBJ2-1; D is ambiguous. The germline V gene has CDR1 SEHNR and CDR2 FQNEAQ (reference sequence). V was shortened by 1 base and J by 4 bases, with 14 bases between the two germline ends. The CDR3 consists of 16 residues. DNA of the CDR3: TGTGCCAGCAGCTTAGGAGCCTTCATTAATTACAATGAGCAGTTCTTC. Translation gives CASSLGAFINYNEQFF.

Within the sample, this clonotype is hyperexpanded. This chain connects TRBV28 to TRBJ2-2; D uncertain. Germline values: CDR1 MDHEN, CDR2 SYDVKM. With 5 bases removed from V and 0 bases from J, the gap between germline ends came to 16 bases. The CDR3 has 17 residues. This CDR3 reads CASSLFGSGANTGELFF. The DNA for the CDR3 is TGTGCCAGCAGTCTATTCGGGTCAGGAGCGAACACCGGGGAGCTGTTTTTT. Supplemented by reference TRBV28 and TRBJ2-2, the full variable domain reads DVKVTQSSRYLVKRTGEKVFLECVQDMDHENMFWYRQDPGLGLRLIYFSYDVKMKEKGDIPEGYSVSREKKERFSLILESASTNQTSMYLCASSLFGSGANTGELFFGEGSRLTVL.

Remarks on this clonotype: A clone one base away is much larger, so this may be a read error. The chain couples TRBV29-1 to TRBJ2-5; D gene ambiguous. The ends were cut back, 8 bases at V and 4 bases at J, with 14 bases in the middle. The CDR3 has 12 amino acids. The germline CDR1 and CDR2 sequences are SQVTM and ANQGSEA. CDR3 DNA sequence: TGCAGCACGAATTTGGATTCAGAGACCCAGTACTTC. The encoded protein is CSTNLDSETQYF.

A word on this clonotype: Being one base from a much bigger clone, this may be a read error. The rearrangement links TRBV20-1 to TRBJ2-7; 9 bases are a match to TRBD2. V lost 0 bases and J lost 3; bases outside the gene matches: 15. Germline CDR1 and CDR2: DFQATT and SNEGSKA (reference sequence). The CDR3 is 18 residues long. CDR3 protein: CSARDPGGGARPVYEQYF. CDR3 sequence (DNA): TGCAGTGCTAGAGATCCGGGCGGGGGGGCCCGTCCTGTCTACGAGCAGTACTTC.

This clonotype counts as large (0.1 to 1%). The chain has TRBV29-1 and TRBJ2-1, with D unresolved. Germline V gene lookup returns CDR1 SQVTM and CDR2 ANQGSEA. The CDR3 is 10 residues long. The V and J ends lost 7 bases and 6 bases respectively, with 7 bases between them. The CDR3 protein is CSAEINEQFF. The CDR3 nucleotides are TGCAGCGCTGAGATCAATGAGCAGTTCTTC.

Within the sample, this clonotype is medium-sized. V is TRBV20-1 and J is TRBJ2-3; 11 nucleotides match TRBD2. The CDR3 is 16 amino acids. Per the germline V gene, CDR1 is DFQATT and CDR2 is SNEGSKA (reference sequence). Trimming cost V 5 bases and J 3 bases; bases outside gene matches: 10. The chain's CDR3 is CSAPPLSGGVTDTQYF. In nucleotides, the CDR3 is TGCAGTGCTCCCCCACTTAGCGGGGGGGTTACAGATACGCAGTATTTT.